This T cell receptor beta chain was captured by sequencing in a study of blood T cell repertoires in COVID-19. V dropped 5 bases and J dropped 1 base, with 8 bases sitting between them. Per germline, CDR1 SGHTA and CDR2 FQGNSA. The CDR3 covers 13 residues. Assay used: immunoSEQ multiplex PCR; TCRdb lists only in-frame clones, some missing. The table has about 300,000 clones, about four fifths seen once. The sequenced material came from peripheral blood. The V and J genes are TRBV7-2 and TRBJ1-1; D uncertain. The source of this sequence is a human donor with COVID-19, enrolled during active disease. The donor label of this sample is uncertain. In DNA form, the CDR3 reads TGTGCCAGCAGCCCACTTCGGAACACTGAAGCTTTCTTT. Its translation: CASSPLRNTEAFF.